The rows below give T cell receptor beta chains drawn from one sample of a study of T-cell memory formation after mild COVID-19. From the 5' RACE reads, TCRdb called clonotypes with MiXCR, one entry per CDR3 protein. The repertoire holds roughly 13,000 distinct CDR3 sequences, with approximately 12% as singletons. The specimen sequenced was PBMCs or a T cell subset sorted from them (not recorded which). The receptors shown here come from an adult woman who had mild COVID-19 (a few samples of this study predate the infection). Cell type and time point are not known. Each CDR3 is given with its conserved first and last residue. The order of the fields is J gene, D gene, clone size, V gene, CDR3 protein, CDR3 DNA. D genes are given only for firm matches. Size is omitted from some rows. Given values are once, few, many or a class for expanded clones.

j_call: TRBJ1-1; d_call: .; clone_size: many; v_call: TRBV2; cdr3_aa: CANAQRKTEAFF; cdr3_nt: TGTGCCAACGCGCAGAGGAAAACTGAAGCTTTCTTT
j_call: TRBJ2-1; d_call: .; clone_size: few; v_call: TRBV12-5; cdr3_aa: CASGFHVRHEQFF; cdr3_nt: TGTGCTAGTGGTTTTCACGTTCGGCATGAGCAGTTCTTC
j_call: TRBJ2-1; d_call: .; clone_size: many; v_call: TRBV5-1; cdr3_aa: CASSLGDQLGVTQFF; cdr3_nt: TGCGCCAGCAGCTTGGGGGATCAGCTAGGGGTGACGCAGTTCTTC
j_call: TRBJ1-5; d_call: .; clone_size: many; v_call: TRBV7-3; cdr3_aa: CASSLTWHNQPQHF; cdr3_nt: TGTGCCAGCAGCTTAACGTGGCACAATCAGCCCCAGCATTTT
j_call: TRBJ1-2; d_call: .; clone_size: many; v_call: TRBV29-1; cdr3_aa: CSVVRGPYGYTF; cdr3_nt: TGCAGCGTTGTTCGGGGACCCTATGGCTACACCTTC
j_call: TRBJ2-5; d_call: .; clone_size: many; v_call: TRBV18; cdr3_aa: CASSPGHQETQYF; cdr3_nt: TGTGCCAGCTCACCGGGGCACCAAGAGACCCAGTACTTC
j_call: TRBJ2-1; d_call: TRBD2; clone_size: many; v_call: TRBV7-9; cdr3_aa: CASSSKLAGVAEQFF; cdr3_nt: TGTGCCAGCAGCTCGAAACTAGCGGGAGTCGCTGAGCAGTTCTTC
j_call: TRBJ2-1; d_call: TRBD1; clone_size: .; v_call: TRBV12-3/TRBV12-4; cdr3_aa: CASSHNRGQAGPTVF; cdr3_nt: TGTGCCAGCAGCCATAACCGGGGACAGGCGGGTCCGACGGTCTTC
j_call: TRBJ2-3; d_call: .; clone_size: .; v_call: TRBV7-3; cdr3_aa: CASSLSGGADTQYF; cdr3_nt: TGTGCCAGCAGCTTAAGCGGGGGCGCAGATACGCAGTATTTT
j_call: TRBJ1-2; d_call: .; clone_size: many; v_call: TRBV5-6; cdr3_aa: CASGQTNYGYTF; cdr3_nt: TGTGCCAGCGGACAGACCAACTATGGCTACACCTTC
j_call: TRBJ1-1; d_call: .; clone_size: many; v_call: TRBV4-1; cdr3_aa: CASSQVGLGDTEAFF; cdr3_nt: TGCGCCAGCAGCCAAGTCGGCTTGGGGGACACTGAAGCTTTCTTT
j_call: TRBJ2-7; d_call: TRBD2; clone_size: .; v_call: TRBV5-6; cdr3_aa: CASSILAGGNEQYF; cdr3_nt: TGTGCCAGCAGCATCCTAGCGGGGGGTAACGAGCAGTACTTC
j_call: TRBJ2-1; d_call: TRBD1; clone_size: many; v_call: TRBV5-1; cdr3_aa: CASSFRGQRNDEQFF; cdr3_nt: TGCGCCAGCAGCTTTCGGGGACAGCGAAACGATGAGCAGTTCTTC
j_call: TRBJ1-5; d_call: .; clone_size: many; v_call: TRBV12-3/TRBV12-4; cdr3_aa: CASSLKRINQPQHF; cdr3_nt: TGTGCCAGCAGTCTCAAGAGAATCAATCAGCCCCAGCATTTT
j_call: TRBJ1-5; d_call: .; clone_size: few; v_call: TRBV3-1; cdr3_aa: CASSLGGGGNQPQHF; cdr3_nt: TGTGCCAGCAGCCTCGGCGGGGGTGGCAATCAGCCCCAGCATTTT
j_call: TRBJ2-3; d_call: TRBD2; clone_size: .; v_call: TRBV9; cdr3_aa: CASSVAVAGGPDTQYF; cdr3_nt: TGTGCCAGCAGCGTAGCTGTAGCGGGGGGGCCAGATACGCAGTATTTT
j_call: TRBJ2-5; d_call: .; clone_size: many; v_call: TRBV4-1; cdr3_aa: CASSQDWAGWPYQETQYF; cdr3_nt: TGCGCCAGCAGCCAAGATTGGGCGGGATGGCCGTACCAAGAGACCCAGTACTTC
j_call: TRBJ2-7; d_call: TRBD1; clone_size: many; v_call: TRBV29-1; cdr3_aa: CSVVGTGPYEQYF; cdr3_nt: TGCAGCGTTGTCGGGACAGGGCCCTACGAGCAGTACTTC
j_call: TRBJ2-1; d_call: .; clone_size: medium-sized; v_call: TRBV5-1; cdr3_aa: CASMDSGRGHPAYNEQFF; cdr3_nt: TGCGCCAGCATGGACTCCGGTCGGGGACATCCAGCCTACAATGAGCAGTTCTTC
j_call: TRBJ2-7; d_call: TRBD1; clone_size: many; v_call: TRBV9; cdr3_aa: CASSAGTGDHEQYF; cdr3_nt: TGTGCCAGCAGCGCCGGGACAGGGGACCACGAGCAGTACTTC
j_call: TRBJ1-1; d_call: TRBD1; clone_size: many; v_call: TRBV5-1; cdr3_aa: CASSGYPGTGRGTEAFF; cdr3_nt: TGCGCCAGCAGCGGATACCCCGGGACAGGTAGGGGCACTGAAGCTTTCTTT
j_call: TRBJ2-3; d_call: TRBD1; clone_size: many; v_call: TRBV11-3; cdr3_aa: CASSSGQGNTDTQYF; cdr3_nt: TGTGCCAGCAGCTCGGGACAGGGTAACACAGATACGCAGTATTTT
j_call: TRBJ1-5; d_call: .; clone_size: many; v_call: TRBV20-1; cdr3_aa: CSARDYPTSNQPQHF; cdr3_nt: TGCAGTGCTAGAGATTACCCAACGAGCAATCAGCCCCAGCATTTT
j_call: TRBJ2-1; d_call: TRBD2; clone_size: few; v_call: TRBV9; cdr3_aa: CASSPGGVGGGYNEQFF; cdr3_nt: TGTGCCAGCAGCCCCGGAGGAGTCGGCGGGGGGTACAATGAGCAGTTCTTC
j_call: TRBJ1-6; d_call: .; clone_size: many; v_call: TRBV20-1; cdr3_aa: CSARDQGAGGGSPLHF; cdr3_nt: TGCAGTGCTAGAGATCAAGGGGCAGGAGGTGGTTCACCCCTCCACTTT
j_call: TRBJ2-1; d_call: TRBD1; clone_size: many; v_call: TRBV29-1; cdr3_aa: CSVGGTGVGNEQFF; cdr3_nt: TGCAGCGTTGGCGGGACAGGGGTAGGCAATGAGCAGTTCTTC
j_call: TRBJ1-6; d_call: TRBD1; clone_size: .; v_call: TRBV9; cdr3_aa: CASSVVGGTGSPLHF; cdr3_nt: TGTGCCAGCAGCGTAGTGGGGGGGACAGGTTCACCCCTCCACTTT
j_call: TRBJ2-3; d_call: TRBD2; clone_size: many; v_call: TRBV7-3; cdr3_aa: CASSPSGGAIDTQYF; cdr3_nt: TGTGCCAGCAGCCCATCCGGGGGGGCGATAGATACGCAGTATTTT
j_call: TRBJ2-5; d_call: .; clone_size: .; v_call: TRBV4-2; cdr3_aa: CASSPRASRETQYF; cdr3_nt: TGTGCCAGCAGCCCCAGGGCATCCCGGGAGACCCAGTACTTC
j_call: TRBJ2-1; d_call: TRBD2; clone_size: many; v_call: TRBV2; cdr3_aa: CASGLAVGRKYNEQFF; cdr3_nt: TGTGCCAGCGGACTAGCGGTAGGGAGGAAGTACAATGAGCAGTTCTTC
j_call: TRBJ1-1; d_call: .; clone_size: .; v_call: TRBV5-6; cdr3_aa: CASSLGQGGVWTEAFF; cdr3_nt: TGTGCCAGCAGCTTGGGGCAGGGCGGGGTATGGACTGAAGCTTTCTTT
j_call: TRBJ1-4; d_call: .; clone_size: many; v_call: TRBV18; cdr3_aa: CASSQQQGINEKLFF; cdr3_nt: TGTGCCAGCTCACAACAACAGGGAATTAATGAAAAACTGTTTTTT
j_call: TRBJ2-2; d_call: TRBD2; clone_size: many; v_call: TRBV30; cdr3_aa: CALELGLAGAVTGELFF; cdr3_nt: TGTGCCTTGGAACTAGGACTAGCGGGAGCGGTCACCGGGGAGCTGTTTTTT
j_call: TRBJ1-2; d_call: .; clone_size: many; v_call: TRBV12-5; cdr3_aa: CASGSSGYGYTF; cdr3_nt: TGTGCTAGTGGTTCCTCGGGCTATGGCTACACCTTC
j_call: TRBJ2-1; d_call: TRBD2; clone_size: many; v_call: TRBV6-5; cdr3_aa: CASKTGGASDNEQFF; cdr3_nt: TGTGCCAGCAAAACGGGGGGGGCCTCGGACAATGAGCAGTTCTTC
j_call: TRBJ1-1; d_call: .; clone_size: many; v_call: TRBV10-3; cdr3_aa: CAISQGLDTEAFF; cdr3_nt: TGTGCCATCAGTCAGGGCTTGGACACTGAAGCTTTCTTT
j_call: TRBJ1-2; d_call: TRBD1; clone_size: many; v_call: TRBV20-1; cdr3_aa: CSAEGGIGYGYTF; cdr3_nt: TGCAGCGCGGAAGGGGGCATCGGCTATGGCTACACCTTC
j_call: TRBJ2-5; d_call: TRBD2; clone_size: many; v_call: TRBV6-1; cdr3_aa: CASSEYRGGSQETQYF; cdr3_nt: TGTGCCAGCAGTGAATACCGGGGGGGCAGTCAAGAGACCCAGTACTTC
j_call: TRBJ2-7; d_call: TRBD1; clone_size: many; v_call: TRBV24-1; cdr3_aa: CATSEAGTGSYEQYF; cdr3_nt: TGTGCCACCAGTGAAGCCGGGACAGGCTCCTACGAGCAGTACTTC
j_call: TRBJ2-1; d_call: .; clone_size: many; v_call: TRBV14; cdr3_aa: CASSQEGFWEDEQFF; cdr3_nt: TGTGCCAGCAGCCAAGAGGGGTTTTGGGAGGATGAGCAGTTCTTC
j_call: TRBJ2-2; d_call: TRBD2; clone_size: many; v_call: TRBV11-3; cdr3_aa: CASSLDPAGFGGELFF; cdr3_nt: TGTGCCAGCAGCTTAGATCCAGCGGGATTCGGCGGGGAGCTGTTTTTT
j_call: TRBJ2-3; d_call: .; clone_size: many; v_call: TRBV12-3/TRBV12-4; cdr3_aa: CASSLVRGNTQYF; cdr3_nt: TGTGCCAGCAGTTTAGTACGGGGAAATACGCAGTATTTT
j_call: TRBJ1-2; d_call: .; clone_size: many; v_call: TRBV13; cdr3_aa: CASSLGPSNYGYTF; cdr3_nt: TGTGCCAGCAGCTTAGGACCCAGCAACTATGGCTACACCTTC
j_call: TRBJ2-3; d_call: .; clone_size: many; v_call: TRBV12-3/TRBV12-4; cdr3_aa: CASSSLRDLTDTQYF; cdr3_nt: TGTGCCAGCAGCTCCCTCCGGGACCTCACAGATACGCAGTATTTT
j_call: TRBJ1-2; d_call: .; clone_size: .; v_call: TRBV7-3; cdr3_aa: CASSLGPTRRKVLRGCGYTF; cdr3_nt: TGTGCCAGCAGCTTGGGGCCCACCCGTCGGAAAGTGCTTAGAGGTTGTGGCTACACCTTC
j_call: TRBJ2-5; d_call: TRBD2; clone_size: .; v_call: TRBV12-3/TRBV12-4; cdr3_aa: CASSAGLAKTQYF; cdr3_nt: TGTGCCAGCAGTGCGGGACTAGCGAAGACCCAGTACTTC
j_call: TRBJ1-4; d_call: .; clone_size: many; v_call: TRBV9; cdr3_aa: CASSVGGGAEKLFF; cdr3_nt: TGTGCCAGCAGCGTAGGTGGTGGCGCCGAAAAACTGTTTTTT
j_call: TRBJ2-1; d_call: .; clone_size: many; v_call: TRBV9; cdr3_aa: CASSVKRAGLNSYNEQFF; cdr3_nt: TGTGCCAGCAGCGTAAAGAGGGCGGGACTTAATTCCTACAATGAGCAGTTCTTC
j_call: TRBJ2-5; d_call: TRBD2; clone_size: .; v_call: TRBV2; cdr3_aa: CASSPGTSGGAQYF; cdr3_nt: TGTGCCAGCAGCCCCGGGACTAGCGGGGGGGCCCAGTACTTC
j_call: TRBJ1-2; d_call: .; clone_size: many; v_call: TRBV18; cdr3_aa: CASSPLRRGSYGYTF; cdr3_nt: TGTGCCAGCTCTCCATTACGTAGAGGGAGCTATGGCTACACCTTC
j_call: TRBJ2-2; d_call: .; clone_size: many; v_call: TRBV11-2; cdr3_aa: CASANTGELFF; cdr3_nt: TGTGCCAGCGCTAACACCGGGGAGCTGTTTTTT
j_call: TRBJ1-4; d_call: .; clone_size: once; v_call: TRBV4-1; cdr3_aa: CASSQGGYNEKLFF; cdr3_nt: TGCGCCAGCAGCCAAGGAGGGTATAATGAAAAACTGTTTTTT
j_call: TRBJ2-1; d_call: .; clone_size: many; v_call: TRBV10-3; cdr3_aa: CASRATPSSYNEQFF; cdr3_nt: TGTGCCTCCCGGGCGACGCCGAGCTCCTACAATGAGCAGTTCTTC